Listed below are T cell receptor beta chains from one sample, sequenced in a study of cytomegalovirus exposure and HLA in healthy donors. Measured with immunoSEQ multiplex PCR; TCRdb has only the in-frame clones, and not every one. The sample has about 230,000 clones, around 78% seen once; the top ten hold about 0.5%. Input material: PBMCs. The receptors here all came from a boy younger than 18 in good health and CMV-seronegative. The CDR3 runs from the conserved cysteine through the conserved F or W. The D gene is left open where the match is weak. A clone size is listed for some rows: how often the clone was seen (once, few, many), or a class if it is expanded.

j_call,v_call,d_call,clone_size,cdr3_aa,cdr3_nt
TRBJ2-3,TRBV11-2,TRBD2,-,CASSASSGGSTDTQYF,TGTGCCAGCAGCGCCTCTAGCGGGGGGAGCACAGATACGCAGTATTTT
TRBJ2-7,TRBV5-6,TRBD1,-,CASSVWDRGPYEQYF,TGTGCCAGCAGCGTGTGGGACAGGGGCCCCTACGAGCAGTACTTC
TRBJ1-4,TRBV5-8,-,-,CASSLGSDSGEKLFF,TGTGCCAGCAGCTTGGGGTCGGACAGTGGAGAAAAACTGTTTTTT
TRBJ2-7,TRBV6-1,-,-,CASSEGTLSYEQYF,TGTGCCAGCAGTGAGGGGACTCTTTCCTACGAGCAGTACTTC
TRBJ2-7,TRBV27,-,-,CASSHQTALGEQYF,TGTGCCAGCAGCCATCAGACAGCCTTGGGCGAGCAGTACTTC
TRBJ2-5,TRBV9,-,-,CASSVGGQGGETQYF,TGTGCCAGCAGCGTAGGAGGCCAGGGGGGAGAGACCCAGTACTTC
TRBJ2-3,TRBV7-6,-,-,CASSFPRGAPDTQYF,TGTGCCAGCAGTTTTCCCCGTGGGGCCCCAGATACGCAGTATTTT
TRBJ1-1,TRBV19,-,once,CASNRDPNTEAFF,TGTGCCAGTAACAGGGACCCAAACACTGAAGCTTTCTTT
TRBJ2-7,TRBV5-1,-,-,CASSLAAGRYEQYF,TGCGCCAGCAGCTTGGCCGCAGGGAGGTACGAGCAGTACTTC
TRBJ1-5,TRBV19,TRBD1,-,CASSIDRAQGSQPQHF,TGTGCCAGTAGTATAGATCGGGCACAGGGGTCTCAGCCCCAGCATTTT
TRBJ2-5,TRBV18,TRBD1,-,CASGQVSQETQYF,TGTGCCAGTGGACAGGTATCACAAGAGACCCAGTACTTC
TRBJ2-3,TRBV7-9,TRBD2,few,CASSPGTSGRPTDTQYF,TGTGCCAGCAGCCCCGGGACTAGCGGGAGACCCACAGATACGCAGTATTTT
TRBJ2-5,TRBV29-1,-,-,CSVLGSLMTAFQTQYF,TGCAGCGTTCTGGGGTCCCTCATGACAGCCTTCCAGACCCAGTACTTC
TRBJ1-1,TRBV2,-,-,CASSAQIYREGSTEAFF,TGTGCCAGCAGTGCCCAAATTTACAGGGAGGGGAGCACTGAAGCTTTCTTT
TRBJ2-7,TRBV30,-,-,CAWSALVANYEQYF,TGTGCCTGGAGTGCTCTGGTAGCTAACTACGAGCAGTACTTC
TRBJ2-7,TRBV30,TRBD1,-,CAWSRGPLYEQYF,TGTGCCTGGAGCAGGGGGCCACTCTACGAGCAGTACTTC
TRBJ1-4,TRBV19,TRBD1,-,CATADRADEKLFF,TGTGCCACAGCGGACAGGGCCGATGAAAAACTGTTTTTT